The clone carrying this TCR beta chain has just a few counts. Its antigen is as yet unknown. The authors incorporated unique molecular identifiers into the TCR beta cDNA libraries. TCRdb re-analysed the PCR reads in MiXCR, keeping a single row per CDR3 protein. The sample contains about 540,000 distinct CDR3 sequences, around 34% of which appear only once. The sample comes from a study of post-analysis software for immune sequencing data. Notes on the study in general: TRBV5-6, TRBV5-1 and TRBV20-1 were among four or five TRBV segments more frequent in patients than controls.

The length of the CDR3 is 11 residues. CDR1 is SGHDT, CDR2 YYEEEE, per germline. Deletions cut 8 bases from V and 3 bases from J, with 9 bases between. The chain carries TRBV5-6 and TRBJ2-7; perhaps TRBD2 as D (5 bases). Sequencing used blood. The receptor's source is a girl between 2 and 17 years old with multiple sclerosis. DNA for the CDR3: TGTGCCAGACTGGGAGACTACGAGCAGTACTTC. This sequence encodes CARLGDYEQYF.